The text below deals with one TCR beta chain. Original analysis: Estimated nucleated cell counts came from reference gene primer amplification. Repertoires were generated with immunoSEQ multiplex PCR, while TCRdb's copy carries only in-frame clones and drops some. Clone size and the V and J calls come from that table; the DNA yielded D and trimming. The sample holds 79,000 or so clones, roughly 85% seen once. The sample originates from a study of blood T cell repertoires in COVID-19. Specimen: peripheral blood. The TCR was taken from a man aged 55-75 years with COVID-19, enrolled during active disease.

CDR3 sequence (DNA): TGTGCGCGGGGGGTCACCGGGGAGCTGTTTTTT. It is translated as CARGVTGELFF. The chain links TRBV30 to TRBJ2-2, with 8 bases that match TRBD2. Germline-derived CDR1 and CDR2 are GTSNPN and SVGIG (reference sequence). CDR3 length: 11 amino acids. The full variable domain, with the rest looked up from reference TRBV30 and TRBJ2-2, is SQTIHQWPATLVQPVGSPLSLECTVEGTSNPNLYWYRQAAGRGLQLLFYSVGIGQISSEVPQNLSASRPQDRQFILSSKKLLLSDSGFYLCARGVTGELFFGEGSRLTVL.